These 13 T cell receptor beta chains were all obtained from the same sample, sequenced in a study of cytomegalovirus exposure and HLA in healthy donors. Use of 60 Vbeta and 13 Jbeta primers characterized the PCR. Clones were sequenced by immunoSEQ multiplex PCR, and TCRdb holds only the in-frame ones, with some missing. Among some 200,000 clones, under 70% were seen once, and the ten largest hold less than 3%. Sequencing was performed on PBMCs. These TCRs come from a man aged 35-49 years in good health and CMV-seropositive.

The V and J genes are TRBV9 and TRBJ1-1; TRBD1 matches 11 bases. The CDR3 is 17 amino acids. J gave up 1 base and V 4 bases, and 9 bases lay outside the gene matches. Germline CDR1 reads SGDLS; CDR2 reads YYNGEE. The CDR3 loop is CASSLGTGGVGNTEAFF. CDR3 sequence (DNA): TGTGCCAGCAGCCTCGGGACAGGGGGAGTTGGGAACACTGAAGCTTTCTTT.

The CDR3 coding sequence is TGTGCCAGCAGCTTGGCGGCAGGGGCGCAAGAGACCCAGTACTTC. Its protein product is CASSLAAGAQETQYF. The chain is built from TRBV5-4 and TRBJ2-5, with D possibly being TRBD1 (6 bases). V was clipped by 0 bases and J by 2 bases, with 11 bases between them. Germline CDR1 is SGHNT and CDR2 is YYREEE (reference sequence). This CDR3 region has 15 residues.

The rearrangement joins TRBV7-3 to TRBJ2-3, with 8 nucleotides matching TRBD1. The CDR3 is made up of 15 amino acids. Germline V gene lookup returns CDR1 SGHTA and CDR2 FQGTGA. Trimming took 2 bases from V and 6 from J; bases not matched to a gene: 7. The CDR3 sequence is CASSLGPGQVDTQYF. For the CDR3, the DNA is TGTGCCAGCAGCTTAGGTCCGGGACAGGTCGATACGCAGTATTTT.

The chain couples TRBV7-6 to TRBJ2-7; D possibly corresponds to TRBD2 (6 bases). Trimming left V 6 bases short and J 7 bases short, with 16 bases between. The CDR3 loop spans 13 amino acids. The germline V gene encodes CDR1 SGHVS and CDR2 FNYEAQ. CDR3 nucleotide sequence: TGTGCCAGCAGTCAAGGGGTGGGAGGAGAGCAGTACTTC. This codes for CASSQGVGGEQYF.

The V gene is TRBV5-1, the J gene TRBJ1-3, with 7 bases matching TRBD1. The germline V gene has CDR1 SGHRS and CDR2 YFSETQ. The ends lost 5 bases at V and 1 base at J; junction bases unmatched: 6. The CDR3 has 15 residues. DNA of the CDR3: TGCGCCAGCAGTTCCCGGACAGGTTCTGGAAACACCATATATTTT. Its translation: CASSSRTGSGNTIYF.

This sequence joins TRBV7-8 and TRBJ2-7; 7 nucleotides align to TRBD1. The trim removed 5 bases at V and 3 bases at J, leaving 4 bases unmatched. This CDR3 region has 13 residues. The germline CDR1 and CDR2 sequences are SGHVS and FQNEAQ. The CDR3 bases are TGTGCCAGCAGCCTACGACAGGGCTACGAGCAGTACTTC. Its protein is CASSLRQGYEQYF.

The chain couples TRBV9 to TRBJ2-5; 13 nucleotides line up with TRBD2. Germline values: CDR1 SGDLS, CDR2 YYNGEE. The CDR3 runs 16 residues. With 2 bases clipped from V and 7 bases from J, the junction kept 8 bases outside the gene matches. The CDR3 DNA follows: TGTGCCAGCAGCGTTTCACTAGCGGGGGGGGTAGCGACCCAGTACTTC. Encoded protein: CASSVSLAGGVATQYF.

This rearrangement joins TRBV27 to TRBJ2-3; 12 nucleotides match TRBD1. Germline trimming cut 5 bases from V and 4 bases from J; bases unmatched to any gene: 7. Germline CDR1 MNHEY, CDR2 SMNVEV (reference sequence). The CDR3 loop spans 16 amino acids. The CDR3 region has the DNA TGTGCCAGCAGTCGACGGGACAGGGGGCGCCCAGATACGCAGTATTTT. Encoded protein: CASSRRDRGRPDTQYF.

The chain links TRBV21-1 to TRBJ2-5; the table gives TRBD1 as D, unverified against the DNA. TRBV21-1 is a documented pseudogene. This CDR3 has 21 amino acids. The CDR3 reads CASSKVTRPGTGEIGQETQYF. For the CDR3, the DNA is TGTGCCAGCAGCAAAGTCACCCGGCCCGGGACAGGGGAGATCGGCCAAGAGACCCAGTACTTC.

This sequence joins TRBV9 and TRBJ2-5; TRBD2 matches at 8 bases. J was trimmed by 1 base and V by 4 bases; bases with no gene match: 12. CDR1 SGDLS and CDR2 YYNGEE come from the germline V gene. CDR3 length: 17 amino acids. CDR3 residues: CASSPSGAGVFQETQYF. The CDR3 DNA reads TGTGCCAGCAGCCCGTCCGGAGCGGGGGTCTTCCAAGAGACCCAGTACTTC.

The J gene is TRBJ1-1, the V gene TRBV7-6; D may be TRBD1 (5 bases). The CDR3 is 13 residues long. The germline V gene encodes CDR1 SGHVS and CDR2 FNYEAQ. V was pared by 6 bases and J by 1 base, with 9 bases between. The CDR3 sequence: CASRGQGNTEAFF. DNA for the CDR3: TGTGCCAGCAGGGGGCAGGGGAACACTGAAGCTTTCTTT.

V usage is TRBV20-1 and J usage is TRBJ2-7; D gene uncertain. V was shortened by 3 bases and J by 4 bases, with 7 bases between the two germline ends. Germline values: CDR1 DFQATT, CDR2 SNEGSKA (reference sequence). The CDR3 contains 11 residues. The CDR3 protein is CSASTEYEQYF. The CDR3, as DNA: TGCAGTGCTAGCACGGAGTACGAGCAGTACTTC.

This clone was observed a handful of times. One end of the junction fails to match germline, which may point to a read error. This rearrangement joins TRBV19 to TRBJ1-5; D possibly corresponds to TRBD1 (6 bases). Germline values: CDR1 LNHDA, CDR2 SQIVND (reference sequence). The CDR3 is 11 residues long. The CDR3 spells CASWGPGVALF. The CDR3, as DNA: TGTGCCAGTTGGGGCCCAGGGGTAGCGCTTTTT.